The 8 T cell receptor beta chains below come from one sample, sequenced in a study of tumor-infiltrating lymphocytes in localized non-small cell lung cancer. TCRdb's table, derived via immunoSEQ multiplex PCR, lists solely in-frame clones and lacks some. The sample lists approximately 15,000 clones, about 65% occurring once. The sequenced sample consisted of lung tumor tissue. Receptors originate from a human donor with non-small cell lung cancer.

This clone was seen just once. V usage is TRBV28 and J usage is TRBJ1-4, with 8 nucleotides matching TRBD1. After removal of 5 bases from V and 3 bases from J, the junction contained 2 bases not matched to a gene. The length of the CDR3 is 14 residues. The germline CDR1 and CDR2 sequences are MDHEN and SYDVKM. The CDR3 region is CASSAGGSNEKLFF. The CDR3 DNA reads as TGTGCCAGCAGTGCAGGGGGCTCTAATGAAAAACTGTTTTTT.

The chain couples TRBV4-3 to TRBJ1-2, with D tentatively TRBD1 (5 bases). The germline V gene encodes CDR1 LGHNA and CDR2 YSLEER. The CDR3 totals 18 residues. With 0 bases removed from V and 2 bases from J, the gap between germline ends came to 19 bases. The DNA of the CDR3 is TGCGCCAGCAGCCAAGATCTTGTTCGGGGGACGGCAAACTATGGCTACACCTTC. The encoded protein is CASSQDLVRGTANYGYTF.

The chain employs TRBV4-3 and TRBJ2-3; tentative D call: TRBD1 (6 bases). The germline gives CDR1 LGHNA, CDR2 YSLEER. Trimming took 1 base from V and 0 from J, leaving 17 bases between them. The CDR3 length is 18 residues. CDR3 nucleotide sequence: TGCGCCAGCAGCCAAGTGGGGAGTAGGGGGACCAGCACAGATACGCAGTATTTT. The encoded protein is CASSQVGSRGTSTDTQYF.

This chain uses TRBV20-1 with TRBJ2-7; D possibly corresponds to TRBD1 (6 bases). Trimming left V 1 base short and J 6 bases short, with 7 bases between. CDR3 length: 11 amino acids. Germline values: CDR1 DFQATT, CDR2 SNEGSKA (reference sequence). CDR3 coding DNA: TGCAGTGCTAGAGTGGGGGCCGAGCAGTACTTC. It codes for CSARVGAEQYF.

The chain uses TRBV27 and TRBJ1-2; 8 bases are a match to TRBD1. The length of the CDR3 is 15 residues. The germline V gene has CDR1 MNHEY and CDR2 SMNVEV (reference sequence). With 6 bases clipped from V and 4 bases from J, the junction kept 10 bases outside the gene matches. The CDR3 spells CASRRTGIVGYGYTF. CDR3 sequence (DNA): TGTGCCAGCAGGAGGACAGGGATAGTGGGCTATGGCTACACCTTC.

The chain joins TRBV15 to TRBJ2-3; 7 positions match TRBD2. V lost 4 bases, J lost 3 bases, and 1 base stayed unmatched. The CDR3 is 13 amino acids. Germline V gene data show CDR1 as LNHNV and CDR2 as YYDKDF (reference sequence). The CDR3 loop is CATSKRGTDTQYF. The CDR3 nucleotides are TGTGCCACCAGCAAGCGGGGAACAGATACGCAGTATTTT.

The V and J genes are TRBV6-1 and TRBJ1-5; D gene ambiguous. Germline CDR1 reads MNHNS; CDR2 reads SASEGT. CDR3 size: 14 residues. The ends were cut back, 3 bases at V and 7 bases at J, with 13 bases in the middle. This CDR3 reads CASSDWNELQPQHF. The CDR3 DNA sequence: TGTGCCAGCAGTGATTGGAATGAGTTACAGCCCCAGCATTTT.

This chain connects TRBV6-6 to TRBJ1-3, with no clear D. The CDR3 consists of 14 residues. Germline assignment: CDR1 MNHNY and CDR2 SVGAGI (reference sequence). Trimming stripped 6 bases from V and 2 bases from J, with 11 bases between. This CDR3 is CASRYAGAGNTIYF. In nucleotides, the CDR3 is TGTGCCAGCAGGTACGCGGGTGCTGGAAACACCATATATTTT.